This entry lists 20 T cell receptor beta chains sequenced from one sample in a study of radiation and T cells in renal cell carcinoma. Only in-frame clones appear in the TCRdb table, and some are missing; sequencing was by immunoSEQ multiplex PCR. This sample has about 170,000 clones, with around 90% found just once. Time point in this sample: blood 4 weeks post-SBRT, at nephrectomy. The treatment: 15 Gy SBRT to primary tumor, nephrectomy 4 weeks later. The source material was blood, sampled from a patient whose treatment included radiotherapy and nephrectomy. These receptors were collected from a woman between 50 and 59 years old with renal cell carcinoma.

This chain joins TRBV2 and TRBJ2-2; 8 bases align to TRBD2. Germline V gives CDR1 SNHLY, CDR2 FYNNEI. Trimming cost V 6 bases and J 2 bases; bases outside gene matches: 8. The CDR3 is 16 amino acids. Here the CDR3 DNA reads TGTGCCAGCAGCAGCCTCGGGGGGGCCAACACCGGGGAGCTGTTTTTT. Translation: CASSSLGGANTGELFF.

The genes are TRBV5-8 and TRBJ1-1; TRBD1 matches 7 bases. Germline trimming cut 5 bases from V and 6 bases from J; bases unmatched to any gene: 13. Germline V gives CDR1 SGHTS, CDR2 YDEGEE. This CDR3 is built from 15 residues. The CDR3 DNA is TGTGCCAGCAGTTCCGGACAGGCTGGTCCGTCTGAAGCTTTCTTT. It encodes CASSSGQAGPSEAFF. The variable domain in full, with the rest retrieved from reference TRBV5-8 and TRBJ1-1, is EAGVTQSPTHLIKTRGQQATLRCSPISGHTSVYWYQQALGLGLQFLLWYDEGEERNRGNFPPRFSGRQFPNYSSELNVNALELEDSALYLCASSSGQAGPSEAFFGQGTRLTVV.

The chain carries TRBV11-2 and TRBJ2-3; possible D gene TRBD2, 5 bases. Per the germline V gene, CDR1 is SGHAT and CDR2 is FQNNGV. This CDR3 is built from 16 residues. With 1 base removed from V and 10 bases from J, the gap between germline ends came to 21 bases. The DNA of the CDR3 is TGTGCCAGCAGCTTAGGGCGGGTCGGAACCTTTACTGCGCAGTATTTT. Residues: CASSLGRVGTFTAQYF.

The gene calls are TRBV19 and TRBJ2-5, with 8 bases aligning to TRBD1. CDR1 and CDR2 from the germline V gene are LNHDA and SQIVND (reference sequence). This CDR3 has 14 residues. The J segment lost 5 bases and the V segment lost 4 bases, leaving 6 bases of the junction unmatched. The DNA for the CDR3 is TGTGCCAGTAGTACTGGACAGGGCCGGGAGACCCAGTACTTC. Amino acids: CASSTGQGRETQYF.

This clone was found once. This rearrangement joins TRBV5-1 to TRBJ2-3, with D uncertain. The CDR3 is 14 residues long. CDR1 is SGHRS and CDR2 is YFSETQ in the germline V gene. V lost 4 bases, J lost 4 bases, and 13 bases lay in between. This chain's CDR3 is CASSLLPVPDTQYF. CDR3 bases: TGCGCCAGCAGCCTACTTCCCGTTCCAGATACGCAGTATTTT.

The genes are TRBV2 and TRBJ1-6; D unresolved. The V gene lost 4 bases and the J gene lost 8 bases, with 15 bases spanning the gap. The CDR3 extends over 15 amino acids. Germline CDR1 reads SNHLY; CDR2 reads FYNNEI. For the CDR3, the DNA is TGTGCCAGCAGTGGAATCCCTTTGGGTTATTCACCCCTCCACTTT. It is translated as CASSGIPLGYSPLHF.

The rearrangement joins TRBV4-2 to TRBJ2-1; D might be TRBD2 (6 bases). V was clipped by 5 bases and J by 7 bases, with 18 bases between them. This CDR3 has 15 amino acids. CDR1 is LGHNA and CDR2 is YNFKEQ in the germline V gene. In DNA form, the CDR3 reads TGTGCCAGCAGCTTGGACTATCTCCAGTGGAATGAGCAGTTCTTC. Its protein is CASSLDYLQWNEQFF.

The CDR3 loop reads CASSRVDGTNNSPLHF. CDR3 in DNA: TGTGCCAGCAGTCGAGTGGACGGCACTAATAATTCACCCCTCCACTTT. The chain uses TRBV25-1 and TRBJ1-6; D unresolved. CDR3 size: 16 residues. Germline assignment: CDR1 MGHDK and CDR2 SYGVNS. The V end lost 5 bases, the J end lost 5 bases, and 16 bases lay between the germline ends.

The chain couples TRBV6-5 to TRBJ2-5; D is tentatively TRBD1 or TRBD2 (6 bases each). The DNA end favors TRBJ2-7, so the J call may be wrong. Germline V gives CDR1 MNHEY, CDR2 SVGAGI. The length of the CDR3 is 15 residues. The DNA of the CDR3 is TGTGCCAGCAGTTATCGAGGAGGGGGTATCTACGAGCAGTACTTC. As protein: CASSYRGGGIYEQYF.

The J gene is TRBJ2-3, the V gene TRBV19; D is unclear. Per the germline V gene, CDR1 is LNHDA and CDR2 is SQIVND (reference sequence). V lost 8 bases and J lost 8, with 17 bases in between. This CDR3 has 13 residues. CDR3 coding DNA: TGTGCCAGTTATGGGAACTCTCCCCGTACGCAGTATTTT. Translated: CASYGNSPRTQYF.

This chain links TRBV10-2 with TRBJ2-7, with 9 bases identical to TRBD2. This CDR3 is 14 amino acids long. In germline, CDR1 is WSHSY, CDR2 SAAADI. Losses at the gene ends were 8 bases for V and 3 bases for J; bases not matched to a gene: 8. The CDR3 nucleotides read TGCGCCAGCCGAATTAGCGGGAGAGACTACGAGCAGTACTTC. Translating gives CASRISGRDYEQYF.

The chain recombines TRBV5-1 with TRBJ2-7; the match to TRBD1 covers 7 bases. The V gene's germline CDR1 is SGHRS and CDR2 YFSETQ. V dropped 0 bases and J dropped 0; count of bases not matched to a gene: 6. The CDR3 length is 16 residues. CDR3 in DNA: TGCGCCAGCAGCTTGGCCTCCGGGACAGCCTCCTACGAGCAGTACTTC. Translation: CASSLASGTASYEQYF. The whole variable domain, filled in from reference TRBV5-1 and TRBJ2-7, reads KAGVTQTPRYLIKTRGQQVTLSCSPISGHRSVSWYQQTPGQGLQFLFEYFSETQRNKGNFPGRFSGRQFSNSRSEMNVSTLELGDSALYLCASSLASGTASYEQYFGPGTRLTVT.

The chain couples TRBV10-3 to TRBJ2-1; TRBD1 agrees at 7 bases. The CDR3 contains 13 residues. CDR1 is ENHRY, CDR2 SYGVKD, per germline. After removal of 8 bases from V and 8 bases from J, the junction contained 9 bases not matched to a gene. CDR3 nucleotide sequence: TGTGCCATCCGGTCCGGGACAGAGGATGAGCAGTTCTTC. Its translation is CAIRSGTEDEQFF.

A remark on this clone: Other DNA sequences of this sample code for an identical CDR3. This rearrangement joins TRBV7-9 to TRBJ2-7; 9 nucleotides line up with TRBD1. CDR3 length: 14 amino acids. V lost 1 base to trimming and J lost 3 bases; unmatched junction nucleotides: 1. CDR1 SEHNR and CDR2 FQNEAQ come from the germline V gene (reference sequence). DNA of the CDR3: TGTGCCAGCAGCTTAGGGACAGGGGTCTACGAGCAGTACTTC. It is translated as CASSLGTGVYEQYF.

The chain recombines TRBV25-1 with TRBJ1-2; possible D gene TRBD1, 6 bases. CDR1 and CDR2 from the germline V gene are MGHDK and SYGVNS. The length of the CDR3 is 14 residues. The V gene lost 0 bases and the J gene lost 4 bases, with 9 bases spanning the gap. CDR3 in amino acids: CASSEYGGRYGYTF. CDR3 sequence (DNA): TGTGCCAGCAGTGAATATGGGGGCCGCTATGGCTACACCTTC.

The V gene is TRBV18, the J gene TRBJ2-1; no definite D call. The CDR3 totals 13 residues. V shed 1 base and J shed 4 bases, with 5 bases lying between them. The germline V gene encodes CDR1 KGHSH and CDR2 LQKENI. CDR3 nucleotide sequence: TGTGCCAGCTCACCACAACCTTACAATGAGCAGTTCTTC. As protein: CASSPQPYNEQFF.

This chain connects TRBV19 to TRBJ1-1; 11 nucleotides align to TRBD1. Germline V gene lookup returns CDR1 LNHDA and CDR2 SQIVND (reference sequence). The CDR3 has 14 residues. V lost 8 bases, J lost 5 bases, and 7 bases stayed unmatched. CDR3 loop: CASSQGTGGTEAFF. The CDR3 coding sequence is TGTGCCAGTTCACAAGGGACAGGGGGAACTGAAGCTTTCTTT.

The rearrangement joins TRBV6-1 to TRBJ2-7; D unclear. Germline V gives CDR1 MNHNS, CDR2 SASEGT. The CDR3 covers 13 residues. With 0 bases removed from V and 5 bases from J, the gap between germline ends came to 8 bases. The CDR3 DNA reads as TGTGCCAGCAGTGAAGCGGCCCGGAACGAGCAGTACTTC. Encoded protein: CASSEAARNEQYF.

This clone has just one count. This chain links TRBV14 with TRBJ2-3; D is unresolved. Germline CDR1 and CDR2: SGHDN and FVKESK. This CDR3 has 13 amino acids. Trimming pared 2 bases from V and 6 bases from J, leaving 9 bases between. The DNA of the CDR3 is TGTGCCAGCAGCCAACAAGCTTTTGATACGCAGTATTTT. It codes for CASSQQAFDTQYF. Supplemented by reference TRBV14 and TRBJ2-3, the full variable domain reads EAGVTQFPSHSVIEKGQTVTLRCDPISGHDNLYWYRRVMGKEIKFLLHFVKESKQDESGMPNNRFLAERTGGTYSTLKVQPAELEDSGVYFCASSQQAFDTQYFGPGTRLTVL.

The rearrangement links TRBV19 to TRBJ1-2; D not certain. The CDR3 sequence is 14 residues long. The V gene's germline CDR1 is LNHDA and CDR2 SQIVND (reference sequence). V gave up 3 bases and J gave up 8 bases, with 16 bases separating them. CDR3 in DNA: TGTGCCAGTAGTATCCGGGATCTCAGGTCCGGCTACACCTTC. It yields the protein CASSIRDLRSGYTF.